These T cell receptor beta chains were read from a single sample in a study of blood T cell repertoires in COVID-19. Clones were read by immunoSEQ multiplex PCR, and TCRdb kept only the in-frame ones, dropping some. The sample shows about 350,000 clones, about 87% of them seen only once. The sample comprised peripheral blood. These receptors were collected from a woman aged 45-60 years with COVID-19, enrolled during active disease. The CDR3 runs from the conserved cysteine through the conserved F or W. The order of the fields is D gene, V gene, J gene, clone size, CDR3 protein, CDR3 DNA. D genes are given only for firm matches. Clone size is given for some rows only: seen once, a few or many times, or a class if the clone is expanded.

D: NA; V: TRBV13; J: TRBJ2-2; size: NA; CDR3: CASSRAGANTGELFF; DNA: TGTGCCAGCAGCCGCGCAGGGGCCAACACCGGGGAGCTGTTTTTT
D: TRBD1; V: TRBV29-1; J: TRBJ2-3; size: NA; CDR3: CSVTEHGLTGGTQYF; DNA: TGCAGCGTTACCGAACACGGTCTCACAGGGGGTACGCAGTATTTT
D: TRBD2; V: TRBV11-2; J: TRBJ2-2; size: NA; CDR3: CASSLLAGFTGELFF; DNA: TGTGCCAGCAGCCTACTAGCGGGATTTACCGGGGAGCTGTTTTTT
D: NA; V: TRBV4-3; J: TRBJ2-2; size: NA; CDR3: CASSQDNSPANTGELFF; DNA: TGCGCCAGCAGCCAAGATAACAGCCCCGCGAACACCGGGGAGCTGTTTTTT
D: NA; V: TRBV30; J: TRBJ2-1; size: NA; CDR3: CAWSVMPIARRSEQFF; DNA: TGTGCCTGGAGTGTAATGCCAATTGCGCGGAGGAGTGAGCAGTTCTTC
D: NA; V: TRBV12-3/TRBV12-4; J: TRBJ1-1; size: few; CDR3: CASSLQGNTEAFF; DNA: TGTGCCAGCAGTCTACAGGGGAACACTGAAGCTTTCTTT
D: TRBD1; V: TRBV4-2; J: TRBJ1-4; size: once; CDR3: CASSQDLTGGKEKLFF; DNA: TGTGCCAGCAGCCAAGATCTGACAGGGGGGAAGGAAAAACTGTTTTTT
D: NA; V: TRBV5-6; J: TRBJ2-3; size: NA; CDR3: CASKAADTQYF; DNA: TGTGCCAGCAAGGCGGCAGATACGCAGTATTTT
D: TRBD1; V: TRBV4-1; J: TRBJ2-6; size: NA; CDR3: CASSHDRDRVYSGANVLTF; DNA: TGCGCCAGCAGCCACGACCGGGACAGGGTCTATTCTGGGGCCAACGTCCTGACTTTC
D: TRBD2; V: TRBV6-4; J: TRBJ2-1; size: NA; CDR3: CASSDMLLAGVNEQFF; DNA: TGTGCCAGCAGTGACATGCTACTAGCGGGAGTCAATGAGCAGTTCTTC
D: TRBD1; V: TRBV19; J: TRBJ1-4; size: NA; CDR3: CASSMGTGSEKLFF; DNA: TGTGCCAGTAGTATGGGGACAGGGTCCGAAAAACTGTTTTTT
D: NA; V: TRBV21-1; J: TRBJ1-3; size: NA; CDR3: CASSKEARVAGNTIYF; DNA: TGTGCCAGCAGCAAAGAGGCCAGGGTGGCTGGAAACACCATATATTTT
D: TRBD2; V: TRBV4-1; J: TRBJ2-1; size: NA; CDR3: CASSQAGRGTSSSYNEQFF; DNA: TGCGCCAGCAGCCAAGCTGGCCGAGGGACTAGCAGCTCCTACAATGAGCAGTTCTTC
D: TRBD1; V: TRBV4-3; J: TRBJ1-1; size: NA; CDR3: CASSQEAYYRGLEAFF; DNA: TGCGCCAGCAGCCAAGAAGCTTACTACAGGGGGCTTGAAGCTTTCTTT
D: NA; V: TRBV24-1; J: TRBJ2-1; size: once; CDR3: CATSDWTAPREQFF; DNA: TGTGCCACCAGTGACTGGACAGCCCCCCGGGAGCAGTTCTTC
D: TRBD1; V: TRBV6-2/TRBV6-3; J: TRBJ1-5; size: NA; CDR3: CASSGTGDGAQHF; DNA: TGTGCCAGCAGTGGGACAGGGGACGGAGCCCAGCATTTT
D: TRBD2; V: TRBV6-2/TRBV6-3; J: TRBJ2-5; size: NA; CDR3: CASSYASAGVPQETQYF; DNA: TGTGCCAGCAGTTACGCTTCAGCGGGAGTTCCACAAGAGACCCAGTACTTC
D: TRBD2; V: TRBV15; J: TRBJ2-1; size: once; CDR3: CATSRDISGRYNEQFF; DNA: TGTGCCACCAGCAGAGATATTAGCGGGAGATATAATGAGCAGTTCTTC
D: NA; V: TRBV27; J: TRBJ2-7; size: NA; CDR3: CASTPGESSYEQYF; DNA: TGTGCCAGCACCCCGGGGGAAAGCTCCTACGAGCAGTACTTC